The clone carrying this T cell receptor beta chain showed up many times. Its matching antigen is unknown. The data stem from a study of response to subunit inactivated influenza vaccine. TCRdb re-analysed the RT-PCR reads in MiXCR, keeping a single row per CDR3 protein. The table includes 500,000 to 600,000 distinct CDR3 sequences, about an eighth detected once. Whole-study findings and limits: Authors suggested each seasonal flu vaccination may recruit only limited numbers of new T cells.

Deletions cut 4 bases from V and 4 bases from J, with 18 bases between. CDR3 size: 16 residues. This sequence originates from a man aged 50-60 years who received an inactivated influenza vaccine. The sample here was PBMCs from blood, taken on the day of vaccination. The V and J genes are TRBV12-3 or TRBV12-4 and TRBJ2-3; D ambiguous. The CDR3 reads CASSYNRDPVPDTQYF. As DNA, the CDR3 is TGTGCCAGCAGTTACAACCGTGACCCAGTCCCAGATACGCAGTATTTT.